This TCR beta chain was identified in a study of T-cell reconstitution after alpha-beta-depleted transplantation in children. This clonotype turned up a few times. Construction of the TCRbeta library involved unique molecular identifiers. TCRdb re-called the PCR reads through MiXCR, storing one row per CDR3 protein. Of about 340,000 distinct CDR3 sequences in the sample, 10% to 13% were seen once. The clonotype originates from a human donor who donated a stem cell graft to a child with acute lymphoblastic leukemia. The starting material was PBMCs from the stem cell graft donor, obtained from the stem cell graft.

The CDR3 sequence: CASSEASSYEQYF. The CDR3 DNA reads as TGTGCCAGCAGCGAGGCCAGCTCCTACGAGCAGTACTTC. The V call is TRBV9, the J call TRBJ2-7; D not certain. Between the trimmed V and J ends, which lost 3 bases and 0 bases, there was a span of 7 bases. Germline-derived CDR1 and CDR2 are SGDLS and YYNGEE. CDR3 length: 13 amino acids.